This T cell receptor beta chain was identified during a study of T cells in Graves' hyperthyroidism and ophthalmopathy. The TCR beta CDR3 regions underwent amplification using RNA transcripts as the source. The HTBI set primed first-round TCR CDR3 RT-PCR. TCRdb re-called the multiplex PCR reads with MiXCR, one entry per CDR3 protein. The sample gives over 500,000 distinct CDR3 sequences, around 13% of which show up once; 11% to 15% is in the top ten. General observations from the study: The model identified upcoming ophthalmopathy a median around 6 months ahead of onset. Ophthalmopathy and stable hyperthyroidism were separated by a 13 V-J model.

This clonotype was observed many times. Its antigen is currently unknown. Trimming removed 5 bases at V and 7 bases at J, with 18 bases between. Germline assignment: CDR1 SGHAT and CDR2 FQNNGV. The CDR3 has 16 residues. The gene calls are TRBV11-2 and TRBJ1-6; D perhaps matches TRBD1 (5 bases). Sequences were obtained from blood. The receptor comes from a woman aged 35 to 49 with Graves' hyperthyroidism. The CDR3 bases are TGTGCCAGCAGCCGGGCGGGGGAGTCGAGGAATTCACCCCTCCACTTT. It translates to CASSRAGESRNSPLHF.